The 13 T cell receptor beta chains below all came from one sample that was sequenced in a study of blood T cell repertoires in COVID-19. Assay: immunoSEQ multiplex PCR; the TCRdb copy retains only in-frame clones and omits some. The sample records about 90,000 clones, about 91% being singletons. The sample taken for sequencing was peripheral blood. The receptors originated from a man aged 55 to 70 with acute or convalescent COVID-19.

The gene calls are TRBV2 and TRBJ2-7, with a possible D match to TRBD1 (6 bases). The germline V gene has CDR1 SNHLY and CDR2 FYNNEI. The CDR3 totals 14 residues. V lost 7 bases and J lost 4, with 17 bases in between. The CDR3 DNA is TGTGCCAGCAAAGAGGCTGGTCAGGGGTACGAGCAGTACTTC. Translated, it gives CASKEAGQGYEQYF.

This chain uses TRBV27 with TRBJ1-1, with D perhaps TRBD1 (5 bases). Trimming removed 6 bases at V and 10 bases at J, with 15 bases between. There are 12 residues in the CDR3. The germline V gene has CDR1 MNHEY and CDR2 SMNVEV (reference sequence). CDR3 nucleotides: TGTGCCAGCAGCACCGGGGGATTGAGAGCTTTCTTT. Its protein product is CASSTGGLRAFF.

This clone was observed a handful of times. The J gene is TRBJ2-7, the V gene TRBV14; 10 bases fit TRBD2. Trimming took 2 bases from V and 6 from J; bases not matched to a gene: 10. Per germline, CDR1 SGHDN and CDR2 FVKESK. This CDR3 comprises 16 residues. The CDR3 loop is CASSQLPSGRYSEQYF. CDR3 nucleotide sequence: TGTGCCAGCAGCCAACTCCCTAGCGGGAGATACAGCGAGCAGTACTTC.

In nucleotides, the CDR3 is TGTGCCAGCAGTGGGCAGGGCAGTTACTATGGCTACACCTTC. This codes for CASSGQGSYYGYTF. The rearrangement uses TRBV2 and TRBJ1-2; D is perhaps TRBD1 (5 bases). Germline V CDR1 and CDR2: SNHLY, FYNNEI. The V end lost 4 bases, the J end lost 3 bases, and 12 bases lay between the germline ends. The CDR3 runs to 14 residues.

The sample holds one count of this clone. The chain links TRBV5-4 to TRBJ2-7; TRBD2 matches 9 bases. Germline V gene data show CDR1 as SGHNT and CDR2 as YYREEE (reference sequence). The CDR3 is 14 amino acids. Unmatched junction bases numbered 6, after V lost 0 bases and J lost 8 bases. CDR3 loop: CASSLVSAGGKQYF. The CDR3 region has the DNA TGTGCCAGCAGCTTGGTATCCGCGGGGGGGAAGCAGTACTTC.

The chain carries TRBV5-1 and TRBJ2-7, with 8 bases identical to TRBD1. This CDR3 has 15 residues. The V and J ends lost 3 bases and 1 base, in that order; junction bases with no gene match: 6. The germline gives CDR1 SGHRS, CDR2 YFSETQ. CDR3 loop: CASSSHRGSSYEQYF. DNA of the CDR3: TGCGCCAGCAGCTCACACAGGGGGTCATCCTACGAGCAGTACTTC.

The CDR3 DNA sequence: TGTGCTAGTGGTCCTCCGGGACAGGGGGCGTATACGCAGTATTTT. It is translated as CASGPPGQGAYTQYF. This chain links TRBV12-5 with TRBJ2-3; TRBD1 agrees at 12 bases. V shed 5 bases, J shed 7 bases, and the junction held 7 bases outside the gene matches. Germline loops: CDR1 LGHNT, CDR2 FRNRAP. The CDR3 runs to 15 residues.

The CDR3 nucleotides are TGCGCCAGCAGTGAGACAGGGGTCAATGAGCAGTTCTTC. As protein: CASSETGVNEQFF. The J gene is TRBJ2-1, the V gene TRBV10-1, with 7 bases matching TRBD1. CDR1 WNHNN and CDR2 SYGVQD come from the germline V gene (reference sequence). This CDR3 contains 13 residues. V was clipped by 2 bases and J by 6 bases; unmatched bases: 1.

This rearrangement joins TRBV5-1 to TRBJ1-4, with D maybe TRBD1 (5 bases). The CDR3 is 14 amino acids. The germline V gene has CDR1 SGHRS and CDR2 YFSETQ. V shed 0 bases and J shed 8 bases, with 11 bases lying between them. Here the CDR3 DNA reads TGCGCCAGCAGCTTGGCGCCCTCAGGGGAAAAACTGTTTTTT. The encoded protein is CASSLAPSGEKLFF.

This sequence joins TRBV3-1 (or the pseudogene TRBV3-2) and TRBJ2-1; D unresolved. This CDR3 comprises 14 residues. In germline, CDR1 is LGHDT, CDR2 YNNKEL (reference sequence). V dropped 4 bases and J dropped 5 bases, with 12 bases sitting between them. CDR3 residues: CASSLRHMDNEQFF. The CDR3 nucleotides read TGTGCCAGCAGCCTCCGACACATGGACAATGAGCAGTTCTTC.

The chain uses TRBV5-1 and TRBJ2-3, with D uncertain. The CDR3 extends over 18 amino acids. Germline V gene data show CDR1 as SGHRS and CDR2 as YFSETQ. The ends were cut back, 0 bases at V and 1 base at J, with 18 bases in the middle. CDR3 sequence (DNA): TGCGCCAGCAGCTTGGAATATGGTGGTGTAACGGGCACAGATACGCAGTATTTT. Amino acids: CASSLEYGGVTGTDTQYF.

There are a few counts of this clone. V and J are TRBV19 and TRBJ2-7; D might be TRBD2 (8 bases). The CDR3 has 13 amino acids. Germline V gives CDR1 LNHDA, CDR2 SQIVND (reference sequence). Trimming took 9 bases from V and 3 from J, leaving 15 bases between them. The CDR3 region is CASGGAGGYEQYF. CDR3 coding DNA: TGTGCCAGCGGGGGGGCAGGGGGCTACGAGCAGTACTTC.

V and J are TRBV6-4 and TRBJ1-6, with a tentative D call TRBD1 (5 bases). Between the trimmed V and J ends, which lost 6 bases and 10 bases, there was a span of 13 bases. CDR3 length equals 13 residues. Germline CDR1 and CDR2: MRHNA and SNTAGT. The CDR3 spells CASRKDSDSPLHF. CDR3 nucleotide sequence: TGTGCCAGCAGGAAAGACAGTGACTCACCCCTCCACTTT.